The 15 T cell receptor beta chains reported below all come from one sample, sequenced in a study of blood T cell repertoires in COVID-19. The table came from immunoSEQ multiplex PCR; TCRdb's copy has only in-frame clones and leaves some out. The table includes about 260,000 clones, around 86% detected once. The specimen sequenced was peripheral blood. The origin of the receptors is a man aged 35-49 years with active or convalescent COVID-19.

The chain links TRBV7-2 to TRBJ1-3; no clear D gene. The germline V and J ends were trimmed by 3 bases and 0 bases, with 12 bases remaining between them. This CDR3 comprises 16 residues. Germline V gene lookup returns CDR1 SGHTA and CDR2 FQGNSA. The CDR3 is CASSFSVRDSGNTIYF. As DNA, the CDR3 is TGTGCCAGCAGCTTCTCGGTTCGAGACTCTGGAAACACCATATATTTT.

This chain connects TRBV2 to TRBJ2-5; D gene unclear. V was trimmed by 1 base and J by 0 bases, leaving 12 bases between them. The CDR3 has 16 amino acids. CDR1 and CDR2 from the germline V gene are SNHLY and FYNNEI. The CDR3 spells CASSEEQNLYQETQYF. CDR3 DNA: TGTGCCAGCAGTGAAGAACAGAATCTTTACCAAGAGACCCAGTACTTC.

This chain links TRBV2 with TRBJ2-7; TRBD1 aligns across 8 bases. The CDR3 runs to 15 residues. With V trimmed by 4 bases and J by 6 bases, 11 bases remained unmatched. The germline CDR1 and CDR2 sequences are SNHLY and FYNNEI. The CDR3 sequence: CASSVLVGQGGEQYF. In DNA, the CDR3 is TGTGCCAGCAGTGTGTTAGTCGGACAGGGAGGCGAGCAGTACTTC.

The chain uses TRBV28 and TRBJ1-5; tentative D call: TRBD1 (6 bases). Per the germline V gene, CDR1 is MDHEN and CDR2 is SYDVKM. The CDR3 is made up of 14 amino acids. With 6 bases removed from V and 6 bases from J, the gap between germline ends came to 15 bases. The CDR3 loop is CASRGYRAGQPQHF. CDR3 DNA: TGTGCCAGCAGGGGCTACAGGGCTGGTCAGCCCCAGCATTTT.

V gene TRBV3-1 (or the pseudogene TRBV3-2) combines with J gene TRBJ2-7, with D perhaps matching TRBD1 (6 bases). Between the trimmed V and J ends, which lost 0 bases and 13 bases, there was a span of 16 bases. This CDR3 spans 13 amino acids. Germline V gene lookup returns CDR1 LGHDT and CDR2 YNNKEL (reference sequence). CDR3 in amino acids: CASSQEERTALYF. The CDR3 DNA follows: TGTGCCAGCAGCCAAGAGGAAAGGACAGCCCTTTACTTC.

This clone has more than one count but fewer than ten. The V call is TRBV9, the J call TRBJ2-3; 11 bases map to TRBD1. Germline loops: CDR1 SGDLS, CDR2 YYNGEE. V gave up 0 bases and J gave up 8 bases; unmatched junction bases: 8. This CDR3 contains 16 residues. CDR3 sequence reads: CASSVEDRGLFATQYF. CDR3 in DNA: TGTGCCAGCAGCGTAGAGGACAGGGGGCTATTCGCTACGCAGTATTTT.

The chain joins TRBV18 to TRBJ1-1; no reliable D call. This CDR3 comprises 13 residues. The germline CDR1 and CDR2 sequences are KGHSH and LQKENI. The V end was cut by 4 bases, the J end by 4 bases, with 10 bases between. This CDR3 is CASSQADITEAFF. The CDR3 DNA reads as TGTGCCAGCTCACAGGCAGACATCACTGAAGCTTTCTTT. Drawing the rest from reference TRBV18 and TRBJ1-1, the complete variable domain is NAGVMQNPRHLVRRRGQEARLRCSPMKGHSHVYWYRQLPEEGLKFMVYLQKENIIDESGMPKERFSAEFPKEGPSILRIQQVVRGDSAAYFCASSQADITEAFFGQGTRLTVV.

The V call is TRBV19, the J call TRBJ2-7, with D unclear. CDR1 is LNHDA and CDR2 is SQIVND in the germline V gene (reference sequence). V lost 3 bases and J 1 base, leaving 7 bases between the germline ends. This CDR3 is built from 13 residues. The CDR3 DNA follows: TGTGCCAGTAGTATGTCTAGATCCTACGAGCAGTACTTC. Translation: CASSMSRSYEQYF.

The chain carries TRBV7-2 and TRBJ1-1, with 9 bases aligning to TRBD1. The V gene's germline CDR1 is SGHTA and CDR2 FQGNSA. The CDR3 sequence is 14 residues long. Trimming at V came to 5 bases and at J to 11 bases, leaving 12 bases not matched to a gene. The CDR3 loop reads CASSMTGGMRIAFF. Here the CDR3 DNA reads TGTGCCAGCAGCATGACAGGGGGGATGCGGATTGCTTTCTTT.

This clone was detected only a few times. The gene calls are TRBV10-3 and TRBJ2-3; maybe TRBD2 (7 bases). This CDR3 is built from 17 residues. The V gene lost 0 bases and the J gene lost 7 bases, with 20 bases spanning the gap. The germline V gene has CDR1 ENHRY and CDR2 SYGVKD. The DNA of the CDR3 is TGTGCCATCAGTGAGTCGACGGGGGGCTCAAACGCAAATACGCAGTATTTT. Translated: CAISESTGGSNANTQYF.

The gene calls are TRBV15 and TRBJ1-6, with 8 nucleotides matching TRBD1. The V gene's germline CDR1 is LNHNV and CDR2 YYDKDF (reference sequence). Trimming at V came to 0 bases and at J to 9 bases, leaving 4 bases not matched to a gene. This CDR3 comprises 15 residues. This chain's CDR3 is CATSRDRGLGSPLHF. The DNA for the CDR3 is TGTGCCACCAGCAGAGACAGGGGGCTAGGTTCACCCCTCCACTTT.

The V call is TRBV24-1, the J call TRBJ1-1, with 11 bases fitting TRBD1. CDR3 length: 15 residues. The V gene's germline CDR1 is KGHDR and CDR2 SFDVKD. The trim removed 3 bases at V and 6 bases at J, leaving 5 bases unmatched. The CDR3: CATSDRTGGAAEAFF. The DNA for the CDR3 is TGTGCCACCAGTGATAGGACAGGGGGCGCGGCTGAAGCTTTCTTT.

The rearrangement joins TRBV4-1 to TRBJ1-2; D perhaps matches TRBD1 (5 bases). Trimming removed 1 base from V and 5 bases from J, with 20 bases in between. Germline CDR1 reads MGHRA; CDR2 reads YSYEKL. The CDR3 length is 17 residues. The DNA of the CDR3 is TGCGCCAGCAGCCAAGTAAGACAGCGGGTTTCGGGTTATGGCTACACCTTC. It translates to CASSQVRQRVSGYGYTF.

The genes are TRBV15 and TRBJ1-2; no definite D call. V lost 4 bases, J lost 5 bases, and 17 bases lay in between. The CDR3 runs to 15 residues. Germline values: CDR1 LNHNV, CDR2 YYDKDF (reference sequence). The CDR3 nucleotides are TGTGCCACCAGCATAAGCCGCGCGCATTATTATGGCTACACCTTC. Its protein is CATSISRAHYYGYTF.

V is TRBV4-1 and J is TRBJ1-6, with TRBD1 matching over 9 bases. The CDR3 runs to 15 residues. CDR1 and CDR2 (germline): MGHRA, YSYEKL. Trimming at V came to 3 bases and at J to 13 bases, leaving 10 bases not matched to a gene. The CDR3 spells CASSQVGTGFNPLHF. DNA of the CDR3: TGCGCCAGCAGCCAGGTTGGGACAGGGTTCAACCCCCTCCACTTT.